The rows below give T cell receptor beta chains drawn from one sample of a study of T cell changes during pregnancy in multiple sclerosis. The assay was immunoSEQ multiplex PCR, and TCRdb's table has in-frame clones only and misses some. The table lists about 98,000 clones, around 90% of them singletons. The material sequenced was peripheral blood, taken after pregnancy. The receptors were sampled from a female donor in good health, enrolled as a control in a pregnancy study. The CDR3 runs from the conserved cysteine through the conserved F or W. Each record gives: CDR3 protein, V gene, J gene.

CASSPDRAEQYF	TRBV18	TRBJ2-7
CSASKGMAFF	TRBV20-1	TRBJ1-1
CASSPLLEAFF	TRBV6-1	TRBJ1-1
CASSKIRGGIPSSYNSPLHF	TRBV21-1	TRBJ1-6
CATSRLADIAFYGYTF	TRBV15	TRBJ1-2
CASSFSTTTEAFF	TRBV28	TRBJ1-1
CASSQFTENEKLFF	TRBV6-1	TRBJ1-4
CAWSPKETQYF	TRBV30	TRBJ2-5
CASSFRTGGQLGEKLFF	TRBV5-4	TRBJ1-4
CASSLEVVGRNIQYF	TRBV5-1	TRBJ2-4
CASRWAGYTF	TRBV2	TRBJ1-2
CASSLGGSGETQYF	TRBV5-1	TRBJ2-5
CASGLGGGEQETQYF	TRBV6-5	TRBJ2-5
CAWSPPGLAKQYF	TRBV30	TRBJ2-3